This passage covers 30 T cell receptor beta chains from one sample sequenced in a study of T cell responses to AZD1222 COVID-19 vaccine. Sequencing was performed with immunoSEQ multiplex PCR; in TCRdb, only in-frame clones are kept and a portion is missing. Here the sample spans tens of thousands of clones, 85% to 90% being singletons. The input for sequencing was peripheral blood, taken 28 days after the second AZD1222 dose. The receptors here all came from an adult who received the AZD1222 COVID-19 vaccine.

This sequence joins TRBV29-1 and TRBJ1-2; tentative D call: TRBD1 (6 bases). CDR3 length: 13 amino acids. Germline V gives CDR1 SQVTM, CDR2 ANQGSEA. V was trimmed by 5 bases and J by 6 bases, leaving 16 bases between them. The CDR3 region has the DNA TGCAGCGTTACGGCAGGGGTGGGTCATGGCTACACCTTC. It encodes CSVTAGVGHGYTF.

This clone was detected only a few times. V and J are TRBV6-5 and TRBJ1-5; a possible D gene is TRBD1 (5 bases). Trimming left V 6 bases short and J 7 bases short, with 16 bases between. CDR1 MNHEY and CDR2 SVGAGI come from the germline V gene. The CDR3 covers 14 residues. The CDR3 coding sequence is TGTGCCAGCAGCACTGCAGGGTTAAACCAGCCCCAGCATTTT. This encodes CASSTAGLNQPQHF.

The chain carries TRBV9 and TRBJ1-3, with 9 nucleotides matching TRBD1. Trimming at V came to 1 base and at J to 0 bases, leaving 2 bases not matched to a gene. The germline V gene has CDR1 SGDLS and CDR2 YYNGEE. The CDR3 extends over 16 amino acids. The DNA of the CDR3 is TGTGCCAGCAGCGTAACAGGGGGCTTCTCTGGAAACACCATATATTTT. Translation: CASSVTGGFSGNTIYF. Combining the CDR3 with reference TRBV9 and TRBJ1-3 gives the whole variable domain DSGVTQTPKHLITATGQRVTLRCSPRSGDLSVYWYQQSLDQGLQFLIQYYNGEERAKGNILERFSAQQFPDLHSELNLSSLELGDSALYFCASSVTGGFSGNTIYFGEGSWLTVV.

This clone was counted only a few times. V is TRBV4-1 and J is TRBJ1-2; tentatively, D is TRBD1 (5 bases). Trimming shortened V by 2 bases and J by 0 bases, and 13 bases separated the two germline ends. From germline, CDR1 is MGHRA and CDR2 YSYEKL. The CDR3 is made up of 16 amino acids. CDR3 nucleotides: TGCGCCAGCAGCCAAAAGGTAGACAGCCCTAACTATGGCTACACCTTC. Its translation: CASSQKVDSPNYGYTF.

The chain has TRBV5-1 and TRBJ2-7, with D tentatively TRBD1 (5 bases). Germline loops: CDR1 SGHRS, CDR2 YFSETQ. The CDR3 is 12 residues long. With 1 base removed from V and 6 bases from J, the gap between germline ends came to 8 bases. Here the CDR3 reads CASSLTGPEQYF. The CDR3 nucleotides are TGCGCCAGCAGCTTGACAGGTCCCGAGCAGTACTTC.

This sequence joins TRBV7-8 and TRBJ1-2; the D gene is possibly TRBD1 (5 bases). V gave up 2 bases and J gave up 7 bases, with 14 bases separating them. The CDR3 consists of 14 residues. Germline CDR1 and CDR2: SGHVS and FQNEAQ. The chain's CDR3 is CASSLNRPRGGYTF. In DNA form, the CDR3 reads TGTGCCAGCAGCTTAAACAGGCCCCGGGGTGGCTACACCTTC.

The chain recombines TRBV5-6 with TRBJ2-7, with 13 bases lining up with TRBD2. Germline V gene lookup returns CDR1 SGHDT and CDR2 YYEEEE. CDR3 length: 15 amino acids. V shed 4 bases, J shed 3 bases, and the junction held 4 bases outside the gene matches. This chain's CDR3 is CASSQRTSGSYEQYF. CDR3 nucleotide sequence: TGTGCCAGCAGCCAACGGACTAGCGGGAGCTACGAGCAGTACTTC.

The CDR3 nucleotides read TGTGCCAGTGCCTCCCGGGACTCCGATACGCAGTATTTT. Residues: CASASRDSDTQYF. The chain is built from TRBV19 and TRBJ2-3; D is possibly TRBD2 (6 bases). This CDR3 comprises 13 residues. The ends were cut back, 8 bases at V and 6 bases at J, with 15 bases in the middle. Looked up from germline, CDR1 is LNHDA and CDR2 is SQIVND (reference sequence).

The rearrangement links TRBV6-2 or TRBV6-3 to TRBJ2-3; the D is unclear. Germline V gene lookup returns CDR1 MNHEY and CDR2 SVGEGT. V was clipped by 1 base and J by 5 bases, with 4 bases between them. The CDR3 sequence is 12 residues long. CDR3 loop: CASSYWGDTQYF. The CDR3 DNA sequence: TGTGCCAGCAGTTACTGGGGAGATACGCAGTATTTT.

The chain employs TRBV7-2 and TRBJ1-1; D perhaps matches TRBD1 (6 bases). Trimming removed 5 bases at V and 1 base at J, with 11 bases between. Germline CDR1 SGHTA, CDR2 FQGNSA. This CDR3 spans 14 amino acids. CDR3 DNA: TGTGCCAGCAGCCGGGACACCCAGAACACTGAAGCTTTCTTT. Translation: CASSRDTQNTEAFF.

This chain joins TRBV18 and TRBJ1-1; the D is unclear. Trimming shortened V by 1 base and J by 2 bases, and 14 bases separated the two germline ends. This CDR3 has 16 amino acids. Germline lookup yields CDR1 KGHSH and CDR2 LQKENI. The CDR3 sequence is CASSPQNQVANTEAFF. CDR3 nucleotides: TGTGCCAGCTCACCACAGAATCAGGTGGCTAACACTGAAGCTTTCTTT.

This sequence joins TRBV19 and TRBJ2-1; 11 nucleotides match TRBD2. The CDR3 is made up of 14 amino acids. Germline CDR1 and CDR2: LNHDA and SQIVND (reference sequence). The ends lost 6 bases at V and 4 bases at J; junction bases unmatched: 2. The CDR3 sequence is CASRGLADYNEQFF. CDR3 in DNA: TGTGCCAGTAGGGGACTAGCGGATTACAATGAGCAGTTCTTC.

This rearrangement joins TRBV4-1 to TRBJ2-1; a possible D gene is TRBD2 (6 bases). Deletions cut 0 bases from V and 7 bases from J, with 16 bases between. Per germline, CDR1 MGHRA and CDR2 YSYEKL. The CDR3 contains 16 residues. The CDR3 DNA is TGCGCCAGCAGCCAAGATTCAGGTATAGGGAGGAATGAGCAGTTCTTC. Translated, it gives CASSQDSGIGRNEQFF.

The rearrangement links TRBV7-2 to TRBJ2-4; the match to TRBD1 covers 7 bases. This CDR3 region has 16 residues. Germline V gene lookup returns CDR1 SGHTA and CDR2 FQGNSA. Unmatched junction bases numbered 10, after V lost 0 bases and J lost 8 bases. CDR3 DNA: TGTGCCAGCAGCTTAGCCGGGCAGGGGGTTCGAGACATTCAGTACTTC. This sequence encodes CASSLAGQGVRDIQYF.

CDR3 bases: TGTGCCAGCAGTCCAACAGGGGTCTATGGCTACACCTTC. Protein sequence: CASSPTGVYGYTF. V is TRBV6-5 and J is TRBJ1-2; TRBD1 agrees at 7 bases. The germline CDR1 and CDR2 sequences are MNHEY and SVGAGI. The CDR3 spans 13 residues. With V trimmed by 5 bases and J by 4 bases, 4 bases remained unmatched.

This chain uses TRBV29-1 with TRBJ1-1, with D hard to call. The CDR3 spans 13 residues. V gave up 5 bases and J gave up 6 bases, with 16 bases separating them. Germline CDR1 reads SQVTM; CDR2 reads ANQGSEA. The CDR3 coding sequence is TGCAGCGTTCCGTCCCCCCCGCGCGCTGAAGCTTTCTTT. Translated: CSVPSPPRAEAFF.

The chain uses TRBV18 and TRBJ1-5; D may be TRBD1 (6 bases). The V end was cut by 3 bases, the J end by 6 bases, with 15 bases between. CDR3 length: 15 amino acids. The V gene's germline CDR1 is KGHSH and CDR2 LQKENI. CDR3 coding DNA: TGTGCCAGCTCACCGCGGACAGACTCGAGTCAGCCCCAGCATTTT. This translates into CASSPRTDSSQPQHF.

The CDR3 nucleotides read TGTGCCAGCAGTTTATATCAGAGGGGCTACACCTTC. This sequence encodes CASSLYQRGYTF. The chain has TRBV28 and TRBJ1-2; D uncertain. The V and J ends lost 1 base and 8 bases respectively, with 8 bases between them. The CDR3 loop spans 12 amino acids. CDR1 is MDHEN and CDR2 is SYDVKM in the germline V gene.

V usage is TRBV5-1 and J usage is TRBJ2-7; TRBD1 matches at 7 bases. V shed 0 bases, J shed 3 bases, and the junction held 6 bases outside the gene matches. The CDR3 loop spans 15 amino acids. Germline V gene lookup returns CDR1 SGHRS and CDR2 YFSETQ. The CDR3 DNA reads as TGCGCCAGCAGCTTGGGTCTGGACAGGCTCTACGAGCAGTACTTC. It yields the protein CASSLGLDRLYEQYF.

This clone has just one count. J is TRBJ2-3 and V is TRBV28; D might be TRBD2 (5 bases). Trimming took off 6 bases at V and 1 base at J, with 17 bases between the two ends. The CDR3 is 16 residues long. Per germline, CDR1 MDHEN and CDR2 SYDVKM. CDR3 protein: CASSPLTSTGTDTQYF. In DNA form, the CDR3 reads TGTGCCAGCAGCCCCCTCACTAGTACGGGCACAGATACGCAGTATTTT.

The rearrangement uses TRBV10-3 and TRBJ2-5, with D possibly TRBD2 on 6 matching bases. Germline values: CDR1 ENHRY, CDR2 SYGVKD. Trimming took 11 bases from V and 2 from J, leaving 12 bases between them. The CDR3 runs 12 residues. As DNA, the CDR3 is TGTGCCGCCGGGAGAGAGCAAGAGACCCAGTACTTC. Protein product: CAAGREQETQYF.

V and J are TRBV28 and TRBJ1-2, with D tentatively TRBD1 (6 bases). The CDR3 extends over 12 amino acids. Germline V gene data show CDR1 as MDHEN and CDR2 as SYDVKM. Trimming removed 5 bases at V and 8 bases at J, with 12 bases between. CDR3 sequence (DNA): TGTGCCAGCAGTGACAGGCTAGGCGGCTACACCTTC. Translated, it gives CASSDRLGGYTF.

This chain connects TRBV6-7 to TRBJ2-6; 10 bases match TRBD1. TRBV6-7 is placed among ORFs of uncertain function. Unmatched junction bases numbered 8, after V lost 0 bases and J lost 0 bases. The CDR3 is made up of 20 amino acids. The CDR3 DNA sequence: TGTGCCAGCAGTTACTCGACAGGGGGCGTAATTCCCTCTGGGGCCAACGTCCTGACTTTC. Encoded protein: CASSYSTGGVIPSGANVLTF.

The chain has TRBV29-1 and TRBJ2-1; 10 bases are shared with TRBD1. V lost 7 bases to trimming and J lost 7 bases; unmatched junction nucleotides: 7. The CDR3 is 13 amino acids. Germline CDR1 reads SQVTM; CDR2 reads ANQGSEA. In DNA, the CDR3 is TGCAGCGCCACACGGGACAGGGGTAATGAGCAGTTCTTC. Translated, it gives CSATRDRGNEQFF.

This chain uses TRBV2 with TRBJ1-1; the D gene is possibly TRBD1 (6 bases). The CDR3 sequence is 12 residues long. Trimming removed 9 bases at V and 7 bases at J, with 15 bases between. CDR1 and CDR2 from the germline V gene are SNHLY and FYNNEI. DNA of the CDR3: TGTGCCAGTAATACAGGGTTCGGTGAAGCTTTCTTT. It translates to CASNTGFGEAFF.

Details on this clone: Distinct nucleotide sequences in the sample also encode this CDR3. The chain is built from TRBV6-4 and TRBJ1-1, with a possible D match to TRBD1 (5 bases). The V gene's germline CDR1 is MRHNA and CDR2 SNTAGT. Trimming removed 6 bases at V and 2 bases at J, with 10 bases between. The CDR3 sequence is 13 residues long. The CDR3, as DNA: TGTGCCAGCAGGGACACACCAAACACTGAAGCTTTCTTT. It codes for CASRDTPNTEAFF.

The rearrangement joins TRBV27 to TRBJ1-5; no clear D gene. Germline CDR1 MNHEY, CDR2 SMNVEV (reference sequence). Trimming cost V 0 bases and J 0 bases, with 6 bases left between them. This CDR3 spans 15 amino acids. Here the CDR3 reads CASSLSTGSNQPQHF. The CDR3 nucleotides are TGTGCCAGCAGTTTATCAACGGGTAGCAATCAGCCCCAGCATTTT.

In nucleotides, the CDR3 is TGTGCCAGCAGTGAAGCAGCTGGAAACACCATATATTTT. This translates into CASSEAAGNTIYF. The genes are TRBV6-1 and TRBJ1-3; D ambiguous. The CDR3 is made up of 13 amino acids. V was shortened by 0 bases and J by 2 bases, with 2 bases between the two germline ends. CDR1 MNHNS and CDR2 SASEGT come from the germline V gene.

This chain joins TRBV2 and TRBJ2-2; D ambiguous. This CDR3 is 17 amino acids long. The germline CDR1 and CDR2 sequences are SNHLY and FYNNEI. The V end was cut by 2 bases, the J end by 0 bases, with 13 bases between. DNA of the CDR3: TGTGCCAGCAGTGAATGGGCAGATAGAGCGAACACCGGGGAGCTGTTTTTT. Translating gives CASSEWADRANTGELFF.

This chain uses TRBV11-2 with TRBJ1-1; no clear D. Trimming took 0 bases from V and 11 from J, leaving 13 bases between them. The V gene's germline CDR1 is SGHAT and CDR2 FQNNGV. This CDR3 is built from 13 residues. The CDR3 nucleotides are TGTGCCAGCAGCTTAGATGTCACATCGATGGCTTTCTTT. Translation gives CASSLDVTSMAFF.